This T cell receptor beta chain originates from a study of Ad26.COV2.S vaccination and SARS-CoV-2 variants. For the study at large: Intramuscularly, Ad26.COV2.S was given either once or twice, 56 days apart. Findings of the study overall: Those who received the vaccine showed greater spike-specific TCR breadth than those given placebo.

The protocol was immunoSEQ multiplex PCR, while the TCRdb copy is restricted to in-frame clones and leaves out a portion. The sample records around 450,000 clones, 89% being singletons. Only one count was recorded for this clone. Antigen unknown. This sample's treatment: about 20 received Ad26.COV2.S at low or high dose, single or two shots; roughly five received placebo; per-sample allocation not given. Sampling occurred on day 63 after the first vaccine or placebo injection. In germline, CDR1 is LGHDT, CDR2 YNNKEL (reference sequence). This CDR3 is built from 16 residues. Losses at the gene ends were 3 bases for V and 1 base for J; bases not matched to a gene: 3.

The receptor was derived from a person between 18 and 60 years old who received the Ad26.COV2.S COVID-19 vaccine or a placebo. Source: peripheral blood, taken in a trial of Ad26.COV2.S vaccine versus placebo. This chain links TRBV3-1 (or the pseudogene TRBV3-2) with TRBJ2-3, with 11 bases matching TRBD2. The CDR3 coding sequence is TGTGCCAGCAGCCATGTAGCGGGAGGGGGCACAGATACGCAGTATTTT. It translates to CASSHVAGGGTDTQYF.